This T cell receptor (beta chain) was observed in a study of cytomegalovirus exposure and HLA in healthy donors. The CDR3 covers 15 residues. The germline V and J ends were trimmed by 3 bases and 0 bases, with 8 bases remaining between them. Germline values: CDR1 LNHDA, CDR2 SQIVND (reference sequence). Researchers ran the PCR with 60 Vbeta and 13 Jbeta primers. Assay used: immunoSEQ multiplex PCR; TCRdb lists only in-frame clones, some missing. The sample holds some 130,000 clones, roughly 10% seen once. Concerning this clone: Its antigen is unknown.

The study's findings and limits: In a later analysis, a missense DCLRE1C variant was linked to TCR beta V- and J-gene trimming. From TCR beta sequences, most subjects' HLA-A and HLA-B alleles were reportedly predicted accurately. There were some public TCRs occurring in many donors, but most TCR sequences were rare.

This chain connects TRBV19 to TRBJ2-2; no firm D call. The sequencing input was PBMCs. This clonotype originated in a man aged 45 to 65 in good health and CMV-seronegative. The CDR3 region is CASSMGPSNTGELFF. The CDR3 DNA reads as TGTGCCAGTAGTATGGGCCCATCGAACACCGGGGAGCTGTTTTTT.